This paragraph covers one T cell receptor (beta chain) sequence. Under the authors' procedure: Amplifying reference gene primers gave estimates of nucleated cell counts. Some clones are missing from TCRdb's copy, which holds only in-frame ones; the method was immunoSEQ multiplex PCR. Clone size and V and J calls were adopted from that table, with D and trimming inferred from the DNA. Of 230,000 or so clones in the sample, roughly 84% are singletons; the top ten hold around 1.5%. The data belong to a study of blood T cell repertoires in COVID-19. At the level of the study: Specimens from acute and convalescent COVID-19 originated in the United States, Italy and Spain. From T cells, B-cell-depleted T cells, or PBMCs came the material, which was cDNA or gDNA.

The CDR3 consists of 14 residues. Trimming removed 5 bases from V and 2 bases from J; junction bases left unmatched: 4. Germline V gene data show CDR1 as MGHRA and CDR2 as YSYEKL. This TCR was sampled from a woman between 40 and 55 years old who had recovered from COVID-19. The chain employs TRBV4-1 and TRBJ2-3, with 7 bases fitting TRBD1. The sequencing input was peripheral blood. In DNA form, the CDR3 reads TGCGCCAGCAGCAAAGGGGGCTTCACAGATACGCAGTATTTT. Translated, it gives CASSKGGFTDTQYF.